The 3 T cell receptor beta chains below all came from one sample that was sequenced in a study of T-cell reconstitution after alpha-beta-depleted transplantation in children. This sample's TCRbeta library carried unique molecular identifier barcodes. One entry per CDR3 protein, called by TCRdb with MiXCR from the PCR reads. Here the sample spans approximately 520,000 distinct CDR3 sequences, approximately 29% being singletons. The source was PBMCs from the stem cell graft donor, collected from the stem cell graft. The receptors stem from a human donor who donated a stem cell graft to a child with aplastic anemia.

This clonotype was observed a single time. The J gene is TRBJ2-7, the V gene TRBV9, with 10 bases fitting TRBD2. Germline lookup yields CDR1 SGDLS and CDR2 YYNGEE. This CDR3 is built from 16 residues. J gave up 4 bases and V 3 bases, and 10 bases lay outside the gene matches. The CDR3 protein is CASSAGSSGSMYEQYF. CDR3 bases: TGTGCCAGCAGCGCCGGCTCTAGCGGGAGTATGTACGAGCAGTACTTC.

This clonotype was observed a few times. V usage is TRBV6-1 and J usage is TRBJ2-7, with D possibly matching TRBD1 (5 bases). The CDR3 loop spans 14 amino acids. V was shortened by 2 bases and J by 4 bases, with 12 bases between the two germline ends. Germline-derived CDR1 and CDR2 are MNHNS and SASEGT. CDR3 nucleotide sequence: TGTGCCAGCAGTGAACAGCAGGGTATTTACGAGCAGTACTTC. Its protein product is CASSEQQGIYEQYF.

The chain links TRBV7-2 to TRBJ2-3; unclear D gene. The CDR3 is made up of 14 amino acids. V was shortened by 1 base and J by 4 bases, with 9 bases between the two germline ends. The germline V gene encodes CDR1 SGHTA and CDR2 FQGNSA. CDR3 nucleotides: TGTGCCAGCAGCTTAGGGTTTAGGTCAGATACGCAGTATTTT. Amino acid sequence: CASSLGFRSDTQYF.